Shown below are 13 T cell receptor delta chains from a single sample sequenced in a study of gamma-delta T cells after stem cell transplantation. TCRdb reprocessed the RT-PCR reads through CATT. Seen here are about 2,000 delta-chain clones, approximately 6.5% observed once, and the top ten hold over 25%. Sequenced sample: gamma-delta T cells. These receptors were obtained from a human donor. It is not recorded whose cells these are; they may come from a transplant donor.

Note on this clone: A much larger clone lies one base from this, so it may be a read error. This rearrangement joins TRDV2 to TRDJ1, with 9 bases matching TRDD3. The CDR3 sequence is 19 residues long. The V gene's germline CDR1 is GEAIGNYY and CDR2 EKD. CDR3 sequence reads: CACGTVLPGGSSYTDKLIF. CDR3 bases: TGTGCCTGTGGCACCGTTTTGCCTGGGGGATCCTCGTACACCGATAAACTCATCTTT.

As to this clone: TCRdb records a much larger clone's protein for this DNA, with a difference at residue 11 that likely arises from a read error; the protein given is the translation of the DNA. CDR3: CACDPLGDKANKLIF. The CDR3, as DNA: TGTGCCTGTGACCCACTGGGGGATAAGGCCAATAAACTCATCTTT. This rearrangement joins TRDV2 to TRDJ1, with 11 bases aligning to TRDD3. The germline gives CDR1 GEAIGNYY, CDR2 EKD. The CDR3 is made up of 15 amino acids. The V and J ends lost 3 bases and 6 bases, in that order; junction bases with no gene match: 8.

Comments on this clone: Given a much more abundant clone one base away, this may be a read error. Other DNA sequences in this sample translate to the same CDR3. This chain uses TRDV2 with TRDJ3, with 7 bases aligning to TRDD3. J lost 0 bases, V lost 4 bases, and 20 bases had no gene match. Per the germline V gene, CDR1 is GEAIGNYY and CDR2 is EKD. The CDR3 extends over 22 amino acids. CDR3 nucleotide sequence: TGTGCCTGTGATACCGTCGGTCCTGCTGGGGGTCACAACTCCTGGGACACCCGACAGATGTTTTTC. It yields the protein CACDTVGPAGGHNSWDTRQMFF.

This clone ranks as large. Other DNA variants within this sample encode the same CDR3. The rearrangement links TRDV2 to TRDJ1, with TRDD3 matching 13 bases. The CDR3 contains 20 residues. Germline CDR1 GEAIGNYY, CDR2 EKD. The J segment lost 1 base and the V segment lost 3 bases, leaving 16 bases of the junction unmatched. CDR3 amino acids: CACDLLGDTLGRGVTDKLIF. The CDR3 nucleotides are TGTGCCTGTGACTTACTGGGGGATACGTTAGGGAGAGGAGTCACCGATAAACTCATCTTT.

Remarks on this clone: Since a far larger clone is one base different, this is likely a read error. The same CDR3 can be traced to other DNA sequences in this sample. V and J are TRDV2 and TRDJ1; 12 nucleotides line up with TRDD3. From germline, CDR1 is GEAIGNYY and CDR2 EKD. The CDR3 length is 14 residues. The CDR3 sequence is CACDVLGDTYKLIF. CDR3 DNA sequence: TGCGCCTGTGATGTACTGGGGGATACCTATAAACTCATCTTT.

This clone is judged medium-sized. The chain links TRDV2 to TRDJ1, with 7 positions matching TRDD3. The CDR3 has 15 residues. V lost 0 bases, J lost 5 bases, and 8 bases stayed unmatched. Germline assignment: CDR1 GEAIGNYY and CDR2 EKD. CDR3 coding DNA: TGTGCCTGTGACACCCTCAACGGGGGATCGGATAAACTCATCTTT. It specifies CACDTLNGGSDKLIF.

By sample fraction, this clone is large. The rearrangement links TRDV2 to TRDJ1; 10 bases fit TRDD3. V lost 1 base and J lost 0; bases outside the gene matches: 10. CDR3 size: 18 residues. The germline V gene encodes CDR1 GEAIGNYY and CDR2 EKD. The CDR3 region is CACDTLTGGSNYTDKLIF. The CDR3 bases are TGTGCCTGTGACACTCTTACTGGGGGATCGAACTACACCGATAAACTCATCTTT.

This clone occurred a few times. The J gene is TRDJ3, the V gene TRDV2; 9 nucleotides line up with TRDD3. Germline lookup yields CDR1 GEAIGNYY and CDR2 EKD. V lost 4 bases to trimming and J lost 0 bases; unmatched junction nucleotides: 6. This CDR3 region has 18 residues. The CDR3 nucleotides read TGTGCCTGTGATGTACTGGGGGACCTCTCCTGGGACACCCGACAGATGTTTTTC. Protein product: CACDVLGDLSWDTRQMFF.

This clone is judged medium-sized. The chain joins TRDV2 to TRDJ1; 7 bases are shared with TRDD3. This CDR3 comprises 14 residues. Germline V gene sequence: CDR1 GEAIGNYY, CDR2 EKD. V lost 0 bases and J lost 9; bases outside the gene matches: 9. This CDR3 reads CACDTVVLGTELIF. CDR3 DNA sequence: TGTGCCTGTGACACCGTAGTACTGGGGACTGAACTCATCTTT.

In this sample, this clone turned up a few times. This DNA's translation differs at residue 5 from TCRdb's protein, which comes from a much larger clone; a read error is likely, and the protein shown is translated from the DNA. V gene TRDV2 combines with J gene TRDJ1, with D unresolved. The V and J ends lost 3 bases and 0 bases respectively, with 13 bases between them. The germline CDR1 and CDR2 sequences are GEAIGNYY and EKD. The CDR3 is 15 residues long. In DNA, the CDR3 is TGTGCCTGTGACGCCGTACAGGCGCACACCGATAAACTCATCTTT. This codes for CACDAVQAHTDKLIF.

About this clone: This sequence is one base from a far larger clone and is likely a read error. Other DNA sequences in this sample translate to the same CDR3. The chain uses TRDV2 and TRDJ1; TRDD3 matches 10 bases. CDR3 length equals 17 residues. Germline-derived CDR1 and CDR2 are GEAIGNYY and EKD. CDR3 nucleotides: TGTGCCTGTGACACCCTACTGGGGGATTTTGAGGGGGATAAACTCATCTTC. It specifies CACDTLLGDFEGDKLIF.

Within the sample, this clone is medium-sized. The chain is built from TRDV2 and TRDJ1, with 13 positions matching TRDD3. The CDR3 runs 16 residues. Germline assignment: CDR1 GEAIGNYY and CDR2 EKD. V shed 3 bases and J 3 bases; nucleotides not matched to a gene: 6. The CDR3 here is CACDLLGDTHSDKLIF. The CDR3 DNA reads as TGTGCCTGTGACTTACTGGGGGATACGCACTCCGATAAACTCATCTTT.

In regard to this clone: A far larger clone differs by one base, so this is likely a read error. The gene calls are TRDV2 and TRDJ1; 8 bases map to TRDD3. The CDR3 totals 22 residues. Germline loops: CDR1 GEAIGNYY, CDR2 EKD. CDR3 region: CARDTLLRSEVLGGSTTDKLIF. In DNA form, the CDR3 reads TGTGCCCGTGACACCCTTCTTCGATCGGAAGTACTGGGGGGTTCGACCACCGATAAACTCATCTTT.